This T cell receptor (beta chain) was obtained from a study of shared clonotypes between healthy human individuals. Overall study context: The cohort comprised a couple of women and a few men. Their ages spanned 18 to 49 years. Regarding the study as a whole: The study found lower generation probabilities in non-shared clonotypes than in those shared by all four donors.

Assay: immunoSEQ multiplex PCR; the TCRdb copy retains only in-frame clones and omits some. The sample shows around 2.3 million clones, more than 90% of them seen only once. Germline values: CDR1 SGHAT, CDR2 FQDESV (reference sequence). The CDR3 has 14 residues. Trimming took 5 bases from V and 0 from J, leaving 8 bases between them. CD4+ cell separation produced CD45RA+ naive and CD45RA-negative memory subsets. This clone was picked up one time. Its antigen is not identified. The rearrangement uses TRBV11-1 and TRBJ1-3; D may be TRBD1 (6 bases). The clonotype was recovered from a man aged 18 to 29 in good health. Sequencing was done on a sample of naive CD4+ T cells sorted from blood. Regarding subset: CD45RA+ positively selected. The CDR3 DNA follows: TGTGCCAGCAGCGAACAGGGCTCTGGAAACACCATATATTTT. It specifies CASSEQGSGNTIYF.